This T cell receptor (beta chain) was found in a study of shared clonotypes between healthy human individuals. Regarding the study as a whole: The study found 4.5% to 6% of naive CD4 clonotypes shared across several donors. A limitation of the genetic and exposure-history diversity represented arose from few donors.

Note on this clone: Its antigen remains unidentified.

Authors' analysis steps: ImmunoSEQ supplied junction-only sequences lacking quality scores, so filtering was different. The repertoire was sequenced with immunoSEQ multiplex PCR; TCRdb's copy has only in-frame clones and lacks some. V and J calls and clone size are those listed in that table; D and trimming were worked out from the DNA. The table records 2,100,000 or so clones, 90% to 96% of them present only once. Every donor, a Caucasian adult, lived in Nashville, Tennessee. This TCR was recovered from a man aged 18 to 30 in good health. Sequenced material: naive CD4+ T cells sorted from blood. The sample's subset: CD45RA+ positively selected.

CDR3 sequence: CASSGRTVSEQYF. The CDR3 nucleotides are TGTGCCAGTAGTGGCCGGACAGTGAGCGAGCAGTACTTC. The J gene is TRBJ2-7, the V gene TRBV19; D may be TRBD1 (6 bases). Trimming stripped 5 bases from V and 6 bases from J, with 14 bases between. This CDR3 has 13 residues. Germline-derived CDR1 and CDR2 are LNHDA and SQIVND (reference sequence). Complete variable domain (other parts from reference TRBV19 and TRBJ2-7): DGGITQSPKYLFRKEGQNVTLSCEQNLNHDAMYWYRQDPGQGLRLIYYSQIVNDFQKGDIAEGYSVSREKKESFPLTVTSAQKNPTAFYLCASSGRTVSEQYFGPGTRLTVT.